This entry lists 4 T cell receptor beta chains sequenced from one sample in a study of T cell repertoires in aging, cancer and after chemotherapy. The template was genomic DNA from peripheral blood, not RNA. TRB rearrangements spanning V, D and J were amplified using mixed TRB-A/B primers. TCRdb fed the multiplex PCR reads into MiXCR, producing one record per CDR3 protein. Of about 7,100 distinct CDR3 sequences in the sample, about 35% were seen once. The source material was blood. The receptor set was obtained from a human donor in good health.

The rearrangement uses TRBV28 and TRBJ1-2; a possible D gene is TRBD1 (5 bases). In germline, CDR1 is MDHEN, CDR2 SYDVKM. Trimming cost V 3 bases and J 6 bases, with 14 bases left between them. CDR3 size: 14 residues. CDR3 sequence reads: CASSLYRGVNGYTF. CDR3 sequence (DNA): TGTGCCAGCAGTTTGTACCGGGGCGTAAATGGCTACACCTTC.

Relative to its sample, this clonotype is medium-sized. CDR3 residues: CASSPIRSGLAKSGTGELFF. CDR3 DNA: TGTGCCAGTAGTCCCATTAGGAGTGGACTAGCGAAGAGTGGCACCGGGGAGCTGTTTTTT. The chain carries TRBV19 and TRBJ2-2; 9 bases are a match to TRBD2. The V gene end was trimmed by 5 bases and the J gene end by 4 bases; junction bases not matched to a gene: 20. The V gene's germline CDR1 is LNHDA and CDR2 SQIVND (reference sequence). The CDR3 totals 20 residues.

Concerning this clonotype: The germline gene is not matched at one end of the junction; a read error may be the cause. This chain connects TRBV4-3 to TRBJ1-6, with unresolved D. The CDR3 spans 16 residues. Germline V gene lookup returns CDR1 LGHNA and CDR2 YSLEER. The CDR3 reads CVSSQMVTTSNSPLHF. The DNA for the CDR3 is TGCGTCAGCAGCCAGATGGTGACTACCTCTAATTCACCCCTCCACTTT.

This chain links TRBV19 with TRBJ2-3; 7 positions agree with TRBD1. CDR3 length: 20 residues. The germline V gene has CDR1 LNHDA and CDR2 SQIVND (reference sequence). V gave up 2 bases and J gave up 2 bases; unmatched junction bases: 19. CDR3 amino acids: CASSITLAPTGTAITDTQYF. For the CDR3, the DNA is TGTGCCAGTAGTATAACGCTGGCTCCAACCGGGACAGCAATCACAGATACGCAGTATTTT. Complete variable domain (other parts from reference TRBV19 and TRBJ2-3): DGGITQSPKYLFRKEGQNVTLSCEQNLNHDAMYWYRQDPGQGLRLIYYSQIVNDFQKGDIAEGYSVSREKKESFPLTVTSAQKNPTAFYLCASSITLAPTGTAITDTQYFGPGTRLTVL.